Shown below are 16 T cell receptor beta chains from a single sample sequenced in a study of beta chain features in type 1 diabetes. Their antigens remain unidentified. Study-level points and caveats: Type 1 diabetes patients had moderately but significantly shorter TCRB CDR3s in all four CD4+ subsets.

Expressed TCRB transcripts were sequenced because the entire RNA isolate underwent reverse transcription. Profiling relied on immunoSEQ multiplex PCR, and the TCRdb table lists in-frame clones only, not all of them. The sample consists of 300,000 or so clones, around 9.3% of them appearing once. The sample consisted of central memory CD4+ T cells from blood. The receptor set was obtained from a man under 40 with type 1 diabetes.

This clone was observed at least ten times. CDR3 in amino acids: CASTGANVLTF. The CDR3 DNA follows: TGTGCCAGCACCGGGGCCAACGTCCTGACTTTC. The chain has TRBV9 and TRBJ2-6, with unresolved D. CDR1 and CDR2 (germline): SGDLS, YYNGEE. The CDR3 runs 11 residues. Trimming shortened V by 6 bases and J by 4 bases, and 2 bases separated the two germline ends.

This chain connects TRBV6-1 to TRBJ2-3; D unclear. V was pared by 7 bases and J by 3 bases, with 14 bases between. The CDR3 runs to 14 residues. CDR1 and CDR2 (germline): MNHNS, SASEGT. This CDR3 reads CASIPVPLTDTQYF. DNA for the CDR3: TGTGCCAGCATCCCAGTTCCGTTAACAGATACGCAGTATTTT.

The rearrangement joins TRBV30 to TRBJ1-2; D might be TRBD1 (5 bases). The CDR3 has 15 residues. V was pared by 4 bases and J by 7 bases, with 22 bases between. Germline CDR1 is GTSNPN and CDR2 is SVGIG (reference sequence). DNA of the CDR3: TGTGCCTGGAAAGTCGACAGCGTTTACTCTTCTGGCTACACCTTC. Its protein product is CAWKVDSVYSSGYTF.

This rearrangement joins TRBV6-5 to TRBJ2-5, with D possibly TRBD1 on 5 matching bases. The CDR3 consists of 14 residues. The V gene's germline CDR1 is MNHEY and CDR2 SVGAGI. V lost 5 bases and J lost 1, with 11 bases in between. CDR3 protein: CASSNQQGQETQYF. The CDR3 DNA is TGTGCCAGCAGTAACCAGCAGGGCCAAGAGACCCAGTACTTC.

This clone was found a few times. The J gene is TRBJ1-2, the V gene TRBV5-4, with 10 bases that match TRBD1. Germline trimming cut 3 bases from V and 2 bases from J; bases unmatched to any gene: 7. The CDR3 has 16 amino acids. CDR1 is SGHNT and CDR2 is YYREEE in the germline V gene (reference sequence). This CDR3 is CASSSDLGQGNYGYTF. In DNA form, the CDR3 reads TGTGCCAGCAGCTCCGACCTGGGACAGGGGAACTATGGCTACACCTTC.

The chain is built from TRBV19 and TRBJ2-2, with D unresolved. The CDR3 consists of 15 residues. Trimming left V 0 bases short and J 5 bases short, with 10 bases between. Germline values: CDR1 LNHDA, CDR2 SQIVND (reference sequence). As DNA, the CDR3 is TGTGCCAGTAGTATAGATCTCCGACGGACCGGGGAGCTGTTTTTT. It specifies CASSIDLRRTGELFF.

This clone has just a few counts. This chain joins TRBV10-3 and TRBJ2-7; tentatively, D is TRBD1 (7 bases). This CDR3 is 15 amino acids long. The ends were cut back, 5 bases at V and 3 bases at J, with 17 bases in the middle. Per the germline V gene, CDR1 is ENHRY and CDR2 is SYGVKD. CDR3 bases: TGTGCCATCAGTAGCCCGCGGGACAGCAGCTACGAGCAGTACTTC. Its translation is CAISSPRDSSYEQYF.

In its sample, this clone was seen a few times. V is TRBV29-1 and J is TRBJ2-7, with D perhaps TRBD1 (6 bases). This CDR3 is 12 amino acids long. Germline lookup yields CDR1 SQVTM and CDR2 ANQGSEA. V gave up 8 bases and J gave up 0 bases, with 11 bases separating them. The CDR3 loop is CSTTQGSYEQYF. The CDR3 DNA sequence: TGCAGCACAACACAGGGCTCCTACGAGCAGTACTTC.

The chain links TRBV7-9 to TRBJ2-5, with 8 bases identical to TRBD2. Germline V gene lookup returns CDR1 SEHNR and CDR2 FQNEAQ (reference sequence). V lost 5 bases and J lost 3; bases outside the gene matches: 11. CDR3 size: 16 residues. The DNA of the CDR3 is TGTGCCAGCAGCCCCAACGGAGCGGGGGTAGAAGAGACCCAGTACTTC. Its translation is CASSPNGAGVEETQYF.

This clone was observed a handful of times. This rearrangement joins TRBV7-2 to TRBJ1-1; D call uncertain. The V gene's germline CDR1 is SGHTA and CDR2 FQGNSA. Trimming removed 2 bases from V and 3 bases from J, with 10 bases in between. CDR3 length: 14 amino acids. The CDR3 sequence: CASSLIPRDTEAFF. For the CDR3, the DNA is TGTGCCAGCAGCTTAATCCCGCGGGACACTGAAGCTTTCTTT. Filled out from reference TRBV7-2 and TRBJ1-1, the complete variable domain reads GAGVSQSPSNKVTEKGKDVELRCDPISGHTALYWYRQSLGQGLEFLIYFQGNSAPDKSGLPSDRFSAERTGGSVSTLTIQRTQQEDSAVYLCASSLIPRDTEAFFGQGTRLTVV.

This clone was recorded a few times. The chain joins TRBV4-3 to TRBJ2-5; D possibly corresponds to TRBD1 (6 bases). Trimming removed 2 bases from V and 5 bases from J, with 15 bases in between. Germline V gene sequence: CDR1 LGHNA, CDR2 YSLEER. The CDR3 extends over 15 amino acids. The CDR3 DNA is TGCGCCAGCAGCCAACGAGGGGCAGGGGACGAGACCCAGTACTTC. This sequence encodes CASSQRGAGDETQYF.

V usage is TRBV15 and J usage is TRBJ2-5; 9 bases align to TRBD2. Germline V gene lookup returns CDR1 LNHNV and CDR2 YYDKDF (reference sequence). The V segment lost 1 base and the J segment 11 bases; nucleotides outside the gene matches: 8. The CDR3 loop spans 14 amino acids. The CDR3 nucleotides are TGTGCCACCAGCAGAGCTAGCGGGGTCGATGAGCAGTACTTC. Residues: CATSRASGVDEQYF.

This sequence joins TRBV10-3 and TRBJ2-5; 11 bases fit TRBD1. The CDR3 totals 16 residues. CDR1 and CDR2 from the germline V gene are ENHRY and SYGVKD. V trimming: 2 bases; J trimming: 6 bases; junction bases outside the gene matches: 8. The CDR3 DNA reads TGTGCCATCAGTGAGCACCTAGGACAGGGGGCTAAGACCCAGTACTTC. Amino acid sequence: CAISEHLGQGAKTQYF.

This clone was detected a few times. The V call is TRBV5-1, the J call TRBJ2-3; 8 positions match TRBD2. There are 16 residues in the CDR3. Per germline, CDR1 SGHRS and CDR2 YFSETQ. V lost 4 bases and J lost 3; bases outside the gene matches: 10. Here the CDR3 DNA reads TGCGCCAGCAGCATCCAACTAGCGGAGATTACAGATACGCAGTATTTT. This codes for CASSIQLAEITDTQYF.

The chain uses TRBV30 and TRBJ1-3; D is ambiguous. Germline V gene sequence: CDR1 GTSNPN, CDR2 SVGIG (reference sequence). Trimming took off 5 bases at V and 0 bases at J, with 14 bases between the two ends. The CDR3 extends over 15 amino acids. DNA of the CDR3: TGTGCCTGGGATGCTGGGCCTTTCTCTGGAAACACCATATATTTT. Protein sequence: CAWDAGPFSGNTIYF.

A few counts support this clone. This chain connects TRBV4-1 to TRBJ2-5; no clear D. Germline values: CDR1 MGHRA, CDR2 YSYEKL. Trimming shortened V by 3 bases and J by 7 bases, and 18 bases separated the two germline ends. The CDR3 runs 15 residues. CDR3 protein: CASSHSPTESWTQYF. The CDR3 nucleotides are TGCGCCAGCAGCCATTCTCCGACGGAATCGTGGACCCAGTACTTC.